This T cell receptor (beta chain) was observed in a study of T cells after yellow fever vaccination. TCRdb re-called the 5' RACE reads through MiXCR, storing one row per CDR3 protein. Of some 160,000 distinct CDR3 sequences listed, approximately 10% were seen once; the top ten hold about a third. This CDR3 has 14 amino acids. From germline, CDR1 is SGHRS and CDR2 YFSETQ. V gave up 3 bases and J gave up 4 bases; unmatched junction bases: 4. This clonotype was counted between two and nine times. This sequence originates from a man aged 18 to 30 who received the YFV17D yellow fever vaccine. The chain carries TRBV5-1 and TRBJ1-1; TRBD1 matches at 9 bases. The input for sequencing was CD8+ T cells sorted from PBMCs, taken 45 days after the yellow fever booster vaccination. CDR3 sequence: CASSSRTGATEAFF. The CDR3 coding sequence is TGCGCCAGCAGCTCCCGGACAGGGGCCACTGAAGCTTTCTTT.